The 19 T cell receptor beta chains listed next were all sequenced from one sample in a study of T-cell reconstitution after alpha-beta-depleted transplantation in children. Researchers prepared the TCRbeta library using unique molecular identifiers, the study reports. MiXCR was run by TCRdb on the PCR reads, yielding one entry per CDR3 protein. The sample includes about 200,000 distinct CDR3 sequences, about 7% of them seen just once. Sample: PBMCs, taken before TCRalphabeta/CD19-depleted stem cell transplant. The receptors originated from a boy aged 2-9 years with acute lymphoblastic leukemia, due to receive a stem cell transplant.

A few counts support this clonotype. This chain joins TRBV5-1 and TRBJ1-4; D might be TRBD1 (6 bases). V was clipped by 1 base and J by 4 bases, with 11 bases between them. This CDR3 is 15 amino acids long. CDR1 and CDR2 (germline): SGHRS, YFSETQ. The CDR3 sequence: CASSLWGADNEKLFF. The CDR3, as DNA: TGCGCCAGCAGCTTGTGGGGGGCGGATAATGAAAAACTGTTTTTT.

Ten or more counts support this clonotype. The rearrangement joins TRBV5-1 to TRBJ1-6; D remains unclear. The CDR3 is 13 residues long. V lost 0 bases and J lost 7, with 5 bases in between. Looked up from germline, CDR1 is SGHRS and CDR2 is YFSETQ. The CDR3 DNA sequence: TGCGCCAGCAGCTTGGCCACAAATTCACCCCTCCACTTT. Translating it yields CASSLATNSPLHF. Complete variable domain (other parts from reference TRBV5-1 and TRBJ1-6): KAGVTQTPRYLIKTRGQQVTLSCSPISGHRSVSWYQQTPGQGLQFLFEYFSETQRNKGNFPGRFSGRQFSNSRSEMNVSTLELGDSALYLCASSLATNSPLHFGNGTRLTVT.

This clonotype occurred a few times. The V gene is TRBV20-1, the J gene TRBJ1-2, with 7 bases lining up with TRBD1. Germline CDR1 reads DFQATT; CDR2 reads SNEGSKA (reference sequence). The junction had 9 bases not matched to a gene; V was cut back by 4 bases and J by 4 bases. The CDR3 has 14 residues. The CDR3 nucleotides are TGCAGTGCTACTCTGGCGACAGGGTTCTATGGCTACACCTTC. Protein product: CSATLATGFYGYTF.

The table lists this clonotype with a few counts. The chain recombines TRBV11-3 with TRBJ1-1, with D unclear. V was trimmed by 3 bases and J by 6 bases, leaving 14 bases between them. The CDR3 extends over 14 amino acids. Germline V gene sequence: CDR1 SGHNT, CDR2 YENEEA. CDR3 amino acids: CASSFIPRRSEAFF. CDR3 nucleotides: TGTGCCAGCAGCTTTATCCCACGTCGGTCTGAAGCTTTCTTT.

This chain links TRBV4-2 with TRBJ2-1; no clear D gene. The CDR3 extends over 16 amino acids. Trimming stripped 2 bases from V and 10 bases from J, with 21 bases between. CDR1 is LGHNA, CDR2 YNFKEQ, per germline. The CDR3 DNA follows: TGTGCCAGCAGCCAACTTGATGGAAGTGGCCGCCCGGAGCAGTTCTTC. It is translated as CASSQLDGSGRPEQFF.

The table lists this clonotype with many counts. The chain carries TRBV7-2 and TRBJ2-7; unclear D gene. The CDR3 totals 13 residues. Between the trimmed V and J ends, which lost 3 bases and 0 bases, there was a span of 6 bases. CDR1 and CDR2 from the germline V gene are SGHTA and FQGNSA. The CDR3 coding sequence is TGTGCCAGCAGCTTTGAAAGCTCCTACGAGCAGTACTTC. Its translation is CASSFESSYEQYF.

The rearrangement links TRBV11-3 to TRBJ1-2; 8 bases agree with TRBD1. Losses at the gene ends were 5 bases for V and 8 bases for J; bases not matched to a gene: 7. Germline V gene sequence: CDR1 SGHNT, CDR2 YENEEA. The CDR3 loop spans 13 amino acids. The CDR3 nucleotides read TGTGCCAGCAGCGATCAGGGGGCGAGGGGCTACACCTTC. It specifies CASSDQGARGYTF.

This clonotype was seen once. The V and J genes are TRBV3-1 and TRBJ2-3; 9 nucleotides align to TRBD1. Germline-derived CDR1 and CDR2 are LGHDT and YNNKEL (reference sequence). The V segment lost 10 bases and the J segment 2 bases; nucleotides outside the gene matches: 19. The CDR3 length is 18 residues. The CDR3 DNA reads as TGTGCCATCTGGGACCCTTCCCCGGGACAGGGTTCCACAGATACGCAGTATTTT. This codes for CAIWDPSPGQGSTDTQYF.

This clonotype was detected many times. This chain links TRBV2 with TRBJ2-5, with D tentatively TRBD2 (6 bases). This CDR3 is built from 16 residues. Per the germline V gene, CDR1 is SNHLY and CDR2 is FYNNEI. The V gene lost 8 bases and the J gene lost 2 bases, with 21 bases spanning the gap. CDR3 region: CASVFGHTGRQETQYF. CDR3 coding DNA: TGTGCCAGCGTCTTTGGGCATACGGGGAGGCAAGAGACCCAGTACTTC.

This clonotype was seen ten or more times. The chain couples TRBV6-1 to TRBJ1-4, with unresolved D. V was trimmed by 5 bases and J by 8 bases, leaving 15 bases between them. Looked up from germline, CDR1 is MNHNS and CDR2 is SASEGT. CDR3 length: 14 residues. CDR3 sequence reads: CASSPRKGREKLFF. The CDR3 coding sequence is TGTGCCAGCAGTCCTCGGAAGGGTCGGGAAAAACTGTTTTTT.

This clonotype was detected many times. This sequence joins TRBV6-2 or TRBV6-3 and TRBJ2-4; no clear D gene. Per germline, CDR1 MNHEY and CDR2 SVGEGT. The CDR3 length is 14 residues. V gave up 5 bases and J gave up 0 bases, with 8 bases separating them. CDR3 sequence (DNA): TGTGCCAGCAGTCGGTATCTAGCCAAAAACATTCAGTACTTC. Translating it yields CASSRYLAKNIQYF.

This clonotype was picked up many times. The rearrangement uses TRBV4-3 and TRBJ2-5; D may be TRBD1 or TRBD2 (5 bases each). V was trimmed by 0 bases and J by 2 bases, leaving 13 bases between them. The CDR3 contains 16 residues. The V gene's germline CDR1 is LGHNA and CDR2 YSLEER. CDR3 sequence (DNA): TGCGCCAGCAGCCAAGAACGCAGGGAGATACAAGAGACCCAGTACTTC. Translating gives CASSQERREIQETQYF.

The sample holds many counts of this clonotype. The chain is built from TRBV6-5 and TRBJ2-2; D remains ambiguous. The germline V and J ends were trimmed by 9 bases and 0 bases, with 5 bases remaining between them. The CDR3 has 12 amino acids. CDR1 and CDR2 (germline): MNHEY, SVGAGI. In DNA, the CDR3 is TGTGCCAGTACATCGAACACCGGGGAGCTGTTTTTT. This sequence encodes CASTSNTGELFF.

This clonotype was detected many times. The chain links TRBV5-5 to TRBJ2-3, with 10 bases identical to TRBD2. Looked up from germline, CDR1 is SGHKS and CDR2 is YYEKEE (reference sequence). V trimming: 3 bases; J trimming: 3 bases; junction bases outside the gene matches: 7. The CDR3 covers 16 residues. CDR3 sequence: CASSSGLAALTDTQYF. DNA of the CDR3: TGTGCCAGCAGCTCTGGACTAGCGGCTTTAACAGATACGCAGTATTTT.

This clonotype was counted between two and nine times. The chain combines TRBV7-2 with TRBJ1-2, with 10 bases fitting TRBD1. Germline CDR1 SGHTA, CDR2 FQGNSA. The CDR3 is made up of 13 amino acids. After removal of 10 bases from V and 4 bases from J, the junction contained 6 bases not matched to a gene. CDR3 in DNA: TGTGCCACCAACGACAGGGGGCGCTATGGCTACACCTTC. Its protein is CATNDRGRYGYTF.

In its sample, this clonotype was seen many times. The chain recombines TRBV28 with TRBJ1-2, with no clear D. Per germline, CDR1 MDHEN and CDR2 SYDVKM. V was shortened by 7 bases and J by 6 bases, with 9 bases between the two germline ends. The CDR3 runs to 11 residues. The CDR3 nucleotides read TGTGCCAGCATTACTCCCCATGGCTACACCTTC. This gives the protein CASITPHGYTF.

At least ten counts were recorded for this clonotype. CDR3 in amino acids: CASTQGQGQPQHF. The CDR3, as DNA: TGCGCCAGCACCCAGGGTCAGGGGCAGCCCCAGCATTTT. The chain is built from TRBV10-2 and TRBJ1-5, with a possible D match to TRBD1 (6 bases). CDR3 length equals 13 residues. Germline V CDR1 and CDR2: WSHSY, SAAADI. V lost 7 bases to trimming and J lost 7 bases, with 14 bases between them.

This clonotype was detected many times. The rearrangement joins TRBV6-5 to TRBJ1-6; D is unclear. The CDR3 totals 23 residues. CDR1 MNHEY and CDR2 SVGAGI come from the germline V gene. V was pared by 5 bases and J by 0 bases, with 32 bases between. The CDR3 here is CASSPPPPWTLATHSSYNSPLHF. The CDR3 DNA follows: TGTGCCAGCAGTCCGCCGCCGCCATGGACCCTAGCCACCCATAGCTCCTATAATTCACCCCTCCACTTT.

Ten or more counts support this clonotype. The chain uses TRBV29-1 and TRBJ2-7; TRBD2 matches at 10 bases. Germline lookup yields CDR1 SQVTM and CDR2 ANQGSEA. V was pared by 4 bases and J by 4 bases, with 4 bases of the junction left unmatched. CDR3 size: 13 residues. The CDR3 nucleotides are TGCAGCGTTGTCGGACTAGCGGCTTACGAGCAGTACTTC. This sequence encodes CSVVGLAAYEQYF.